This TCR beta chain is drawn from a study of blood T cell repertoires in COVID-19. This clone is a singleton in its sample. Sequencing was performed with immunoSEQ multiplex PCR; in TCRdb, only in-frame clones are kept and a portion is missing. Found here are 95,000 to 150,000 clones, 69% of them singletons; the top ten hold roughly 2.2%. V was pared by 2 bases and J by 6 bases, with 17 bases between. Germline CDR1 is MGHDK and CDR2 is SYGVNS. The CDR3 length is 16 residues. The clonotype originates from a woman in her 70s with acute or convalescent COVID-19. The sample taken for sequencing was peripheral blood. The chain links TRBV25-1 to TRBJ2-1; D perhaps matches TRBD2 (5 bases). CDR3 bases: TGTGCCAGCAGTGAACTACTAGTAAGGGCGTCCAATGAGCAGTTCTTC. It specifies CASSELLVRASNEQFF.